This TCR beta chain was identified during a study of blood T cell repertoires in COVID-19. For the study at large: Sources were T cells, B-cell-depleted T cells, or PBMCs; the material itself was cDNA or gDNA.

The germline V gene encodes CDR1 SEHNR and CDR2 FQNEAQ (reference sequence). The CDR3 spans 14 residues. V dropped 5 bases and J dropped 9; count of bases not matched to a gene: 10. TCRdb's table, derived via immunoSEQ multiplex PCR, lists solely in-frame clones and lacks some. This sample carries 140,000 or so clones, around 87% of them seen once, and the ten largest clones take approximately 11%. This study enrolled people aged about 18 to 100 from about 26 US geographic areas. The V call is TRBV7-9, the J call TRBJ2-1; 7 bases map to TRBD1. The sample was PBMCs or T cells enriched from blood (not recorded which). This receptor was obtained from a man aged 60-69 years who had recovered from COVID-19. The CDR3 DNA is TGTGCCAGCAGCCCAAGAGTAGGGGGCCCTGAGCAGTTCTTC. Translated, it gives CASSPRVGGPEQFF.